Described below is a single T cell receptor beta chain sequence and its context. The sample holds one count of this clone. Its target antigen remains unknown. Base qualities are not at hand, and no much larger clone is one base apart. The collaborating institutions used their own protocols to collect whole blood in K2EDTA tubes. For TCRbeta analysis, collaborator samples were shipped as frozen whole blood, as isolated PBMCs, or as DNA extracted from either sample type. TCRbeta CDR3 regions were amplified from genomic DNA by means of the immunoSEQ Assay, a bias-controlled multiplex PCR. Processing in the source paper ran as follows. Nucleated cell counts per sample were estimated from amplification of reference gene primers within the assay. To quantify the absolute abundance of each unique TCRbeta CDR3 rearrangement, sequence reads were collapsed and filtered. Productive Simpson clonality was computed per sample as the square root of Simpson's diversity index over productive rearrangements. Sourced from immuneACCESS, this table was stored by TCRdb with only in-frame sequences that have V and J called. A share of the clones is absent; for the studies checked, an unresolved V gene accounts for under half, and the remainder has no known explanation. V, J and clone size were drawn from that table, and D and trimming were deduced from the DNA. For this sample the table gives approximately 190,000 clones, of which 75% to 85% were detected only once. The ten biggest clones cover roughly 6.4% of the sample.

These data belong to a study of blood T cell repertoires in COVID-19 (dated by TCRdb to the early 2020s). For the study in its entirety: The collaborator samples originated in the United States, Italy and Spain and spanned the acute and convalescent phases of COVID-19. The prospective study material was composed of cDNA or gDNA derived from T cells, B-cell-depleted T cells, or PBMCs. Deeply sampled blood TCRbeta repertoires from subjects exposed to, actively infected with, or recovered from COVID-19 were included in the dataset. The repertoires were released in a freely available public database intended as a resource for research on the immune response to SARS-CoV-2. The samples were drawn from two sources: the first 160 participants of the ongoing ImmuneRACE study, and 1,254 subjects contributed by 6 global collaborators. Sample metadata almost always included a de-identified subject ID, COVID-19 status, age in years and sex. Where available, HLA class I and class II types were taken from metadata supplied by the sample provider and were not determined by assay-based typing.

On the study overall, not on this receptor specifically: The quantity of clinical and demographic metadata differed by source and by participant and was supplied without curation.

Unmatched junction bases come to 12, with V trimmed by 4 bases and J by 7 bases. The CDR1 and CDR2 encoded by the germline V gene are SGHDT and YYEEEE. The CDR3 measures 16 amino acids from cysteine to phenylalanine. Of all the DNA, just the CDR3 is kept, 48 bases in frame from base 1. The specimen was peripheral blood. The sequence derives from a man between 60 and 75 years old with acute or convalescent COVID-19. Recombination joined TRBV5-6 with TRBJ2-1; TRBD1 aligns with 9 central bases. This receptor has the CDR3 CASSQLGQGMWNEQFF. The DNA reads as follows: TGTGCCAGCAGCCAGCTAGGACAGGGGATGTGGAATGAGCAGTTCTTC. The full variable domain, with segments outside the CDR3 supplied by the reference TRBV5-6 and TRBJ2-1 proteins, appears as DAGVTQSPTHLIKTRGQQVTLRCSPKSGHDTVSWYQQALGQGPQFIFQYYEEEERQRGNFPDRFSGHQFPNYSSELNVNALLLGDSALYLCASSQLGQGMWNEQFFGPGTRLTVL.